This T cell receptor (beta chain) was profiled in a study of shared clonotypes between healthy human individuals. Findings and limits, study-wide: The generation probabilities recorded for non-shared clonotypes fell below those of clonotypes shared by all four donors.

Replicate PCRs run on sorted subsets employed approximately 0.2 ug DNA, approximately 30,000 T cell genomes. Profiled with immunoSEQ multiplex PCR; TCRdb holds only in-frame clones, not every one. The sample carries over 950,000 clones, approximately 77% recorded once. Germline V gives CDR1 SGHRS, CDR2 YFSETQ. This CDR3 is built from 14 residues. This clone was observed once. Its antigen remains unidentified. The junction shows a germline mismatch at one end, possibly a read error. This sample also contains other DNA sequences that code for the same CDR3. This clonotype was obtained from a man younger than 35 in good health. Some clones in this sample may be carry-over from other donors' samples. This sequence joins TRBV5-1 and TRBJ2-5, with TRBD2 matching over 10 bases. The specimen sequenced was memory CD4+ T cells from PBMCs. Subset: CD45RA-negative fraction. The CDR3 DNA reads as TGTGCCAGCAGCTTGGCTAGCGGGAGAGAGACCCAGTACTTC. Protein product: CASSLASGRETQYF.